This T cell receptor beta chain came from a study of T cell responses to AZD1222 COVID-19 vaccine. Overall study results and limits: An increase in Spike-specific TCR breadth and depth was observed after two AZD1222 doses.

On this clone: What it binds is unknown.

The method was immunoSEQ multiplex PCR; TCRdb's version includes in-frame clones alone and lacks a portion of them. The profile covers 120,000 to 150,000 clones, with about 93% appearing a single time and 4% to 6% taken by the ten largest. The starting material was peripheral blood, obtained on day 0 of AZD1222 vaccination. The origin of this receptor is an adult in good health.

DNA for the CDR3: TGTGCCAGTAGTAGAGAACCGCGTTTTAAAGAGCAGTACTTC. This gives the protein CASSREPRFKEQYF. The V and J genes are TRBV19 and TRBJ2-7; D not resolved. Per germline, CDR1 LNHDA and CDR2 SQIVND (reference sequence). Trimming took off 4 bases at V and 7 bases at J, with 17 bases between the two ends. This CDR3 is 14 amino acids long.